Reported below is one T cell receptor beta chain. Enrollment of patients from Seattle took place during active infection, with longitudinal follow-up. Authors' analysis steps: Amplification of reference gene primers was used by the study to estimate nucleated cell counts. Repertoires were generated with immunoSEQ multiplex PCR, while TCRdb's copy carries only in-frame clones and drops some. V, J and clone size reflect that table, while D and trimming were determined from the DNA. The profile covers about 350,000 clones, with approximately 89% appearing a single time and 3% to 4.5% taken by the ten largest. The data are from a study of blood T cell repertoires in COVID-19. Study details: Material from acute and convalescent COVID-19 was sourced from the United States, Italy and Spain. T cells, B-cell-depleted T cells, or PBMCs supplied cDNA or gDNA.

V was cut by 3 bases and J by 5 bases, with 7 bases left in between. This CDR3 contains 11 residues. The V gene's germline CDR1 is DFQATT and CDR2 SNEGSKA (reference sequence). This chain links TRBV20-1 with TRBJ1-1; D is uncertain. Sequencing was carried out using peripheral blood. This clonotype originated in a woman aged 60-75 years with COVID-19, enrolled during active disease. The CDR3 loop reads CSARSVTEAFF. The DNA of the CDR3 is TGCAGTGCTAGGAGTGTGACTGAAGCTTTCTTT.